A selection of T cell receptor beta chains follows, all from one sample in a study of blood T cell repertoires in COVID-19. The repertoire was sequenced with immunoSEQ multiplex PCR; TCRdb's copy has only in-frame clones and lacks some. The repertoire holds under 60,000 clones, around four fifths seen once, with roughly 4% in the top ten. Sequencing used peripheral blood. These receptors all come from a man in his 60s with acute or convalescent COVID-19. The CDR3 runs from the conserved cysteine through the conserved F or W. D genes are given only for firm matches. A row's size may be missing; if present it is once, few, many or a size class.

>14|TRBD1|TRBJ1-4|TRBV19|few
TGTGCCAGTAAGGGGGACAGGCTTAATGAAAAACTGTTTTTT
CASKGDRLNEKLFF
>15|TRBD1|TRBJ2-5|TRBV5-1|.
TGCGCCAGCAGCTTACAGGGGCCAGTACAAGAGACCCAGTACTTC
CASSLQGPVQETQYF
>16|TRBD1|TRBJ1-5|TRBV28|.
TGTGCCAGCAGTTTCCCCCGACAGGGTGGTAATCAGCCCCAGCATTTT
CASSFPRQGGNQPQHF
>15|.|TRBJ1-5|TRBV2|.
TGTGCCAGCAGAAGACAGTCAAATAGCAATCAGCCCCAGCATTTT
CASRRQSNSNQPQHF
>14|.|TRBJ1-1|TRBV29-1|once
TGCAGCGTTGTTACAGGGCTTTTGAACACTGAAGCTTTCTTT
CSVVTGLLNTEAFF
>14|.|TRBJ1-1|TRBV18|.
TGTGCCAGCTCTAAGGCCCAGGGTAACACTGAAGCTTTCTTT
CASSKAQGNTEAFF
>12|.|TRBJ1-2|TRBV7-8|.
TGTGCCAGCAGCACCCAGACGGGTCCCTTCTCCTTC
CASSTQTGPFSF
>20|.|TRBJ1-2|TRBV28|few
TGTGCCAGCAGTTCAATCTCGTCCCTCAGGGGTATACTAGCTAACTATGGCTACACCTTC
CASSSISSLRGILANYGYTF
>17|.|TRBJ1-1|TRBV14|few
TGTGCCAGCAGCCGCCCCTGGGCAGGGGCCGTGAACACTGAAGCTTTCTTT
CASSRPWAGAVNTEAFF
>14|TRBD2|TRBJ2-3|TRBV5-1|.
TGCGCCAGCAGCTTAGCGGGGAGCACAGATACGCAGTATTTT
CASSLAGSTDTQYF
>15|.|TRBJ2-5|TRBV5-1|once
TGCGCCAGCAGCTTGGGCGGATTTGACCAAGAGACCCAGTACTTC
CASSLGGFDQETQYF
>13|TRBD1|TRBJ1-1|TRBV7-9|.
TGTGCCAGCAGCTCACAGGGGGGGACTGAAGCTTTCTTT
CASSSQGGTEAFF
>14|.|TRBJ2-3|TRBV6-5|.
TGTGCCAGCAGTTACTCTACTACCCTAATAACGCAGTATTTT
CASSYSTTLITQYF
>18|TRBD2|TRBJ2-1|TRBV7-2|.
TGTGCCAGCAGCTTAGTAGCGCGGTGGGGGGGGTCTTACAATGAGCAGTTCTTC
CASSLVARWGGSYNEQFF
>16|.|TRBJ1-5|TRBV24-1|.
TGTGCCACCAGTGATGCTGGACATGGGGGGAATCAGCCCCAGCATTTT
CATSDAGHGGNQPQHF
>14|TRBD1|TRBJ2-7|TRBV6-5|few
TGTGCCGTGGGGGCCGGGACAGGTACCTACGAGCAGTACTTC
CAVGAGTGTYEQYF
>15|TRBD1|TRBJ1-1|TRBV7-3|.
TGTGCCAGCAGCCCGACAGGGGTGGGGGACACTGAAGCTTTCTTT
CASSPTGVGDTEAFF
>14|.|TRBJ1-2|TRBV27|.
TGTGCCAGCAGACAAGGGGGGGATCTCTATGGCTACACCTTC
CASRQGGDLYGYTF
>13|.|TRBJ1-1|TRBV18|.
TGTGCCAGCTCGGGGGGGAGGAACACTGAAGCTTTCTTT
CASSGGRNTEAFF
>12|.|TRBJ1-6|TRBV4-2|.
TGTGCCAGCAGCCATCAAAATTCACCCCTCCACTTT
CASSHQNSPLHF
>14|.|TRBJ1-3|TRBV5-1|once
TGCGCCAGCAGGGAGGGGAGGTCTGGAAACACCATATATTTT
CASREGRSGNTIYF
>14|TRBD1|TRBJ1-1|TRBV6-4|.
TGTGCCAGCAGGCGGGACAGGGGGAACACTGAAGCTTTCTTT
CASRRDRGNTEAFF
>15|.|TRBJ1-5|TRBV6-5|.
TGTGCCACCTCCCCGGCCGGGGTGGGAAATCAGCCCCAGCATTTT
CATSPAGVGNQPQHF
>14|.|TRBJ1-6|TRBV2|few
TGTGCCAGCAGTGAAGCTCGGGGGGTTTCACCCCTCCACTTT
CASSEARGVSPLHF
>15|.|TRBJ1-5|TRBV21-1|.
TGTGCCAGCAGCAAGGGGCAGGGTAAAAATCAGCCCCAGCATTTT
CASSKGQGKNQPQHF
>15|.|TRBJ1-4|TRBV5-1|.
TGCGCCAGCAGCTTTACAGGGATTAATTGGGAAAAACTGTTTTTT
CASSFTGINWEKLFF
>14|TRBD1|TRBJ2-7|TRBV29-1|once
TGCAGCGTGGTCGGACAGGGAGTATCCTACGAGCAGTACTTC
CSVVGQGVSYEQYF
>14|.|TRBJ1-1|TRBV30|.
TGTGCCTGGAGTGTACGGGGTCAGGTTGGGAGGGGTTTCTTT
CAWSVRGQVGRGFF
>15|.|TRBJ1-2|TRBV5-1|.
TGCGCCAGCAGCTTGGGCAGGGCCCCTAACTATGGCTACACCTTC
CASSLGRAPNYGYTF
>13|TRBD1|TRBJ1-4|TRBV6-5|.
TGTGCCAGTAGGACAGGAACGTATGAAAAACTGTTTTTT
CASRTGTYEKLFF
>16|.|TRBJ2-5|TRBV5-4|.
TGTGCCAGCAGCTCGCCAATCTCCGGGGTTAGGGAGACCCAGTACTTC
CASSSPISGVRETQYF
>18|.|TRBJ1-5|TRBV6-4|.
TGTGCCAGCAGTGACTCGAGTCCCGCAGGGGCGGGTAATCAGCCCCAGCATTTT
CASSDSSPAGAGNQPQHF
>15|TRBD1|TRBJ2-1|TRBV2|.
TGTGCCAGCAGTGAAAAGGACAGGGTCTTTGGTGAGCAGTTCTTC
CASSEKDRVFGEQFF
>12|.|TRBJ2-7|TRBV12-3/TRBV12-4|.
TGTGCCAGCAGTTTGGGGCCTACGAAGCAGTACTTC
CASSLGPTKQYF
>13|TRBD1|TRBJ2-7|TRBV12-3/TRBV12-4|.
TGTGCCAGCAGTCGGACAGGGAGGTACGAGCAGTACTTC
CASSRTGRYEQYF
>13|.|TRBJ2-5|TRBV11-1|.
TGTGCCAGCAGCTTAGCCGAGTGGGAGACCCAGTACTTC
CASSLAEWETQYF
>17|TRBD1|TRBJ1-1|TRBV19|.
TGTGCCAGTAGTATGAGACAGGGTTATTTTAGGGACACTGAAGCTTTCTTT
CASSMRQGYFRDTEAFF
>18|.|TRBJ1-6|TRBV3-1/TRBV3-2|.
TGTGCCAGCAGCCAAGCAGGCGGGGCCCGGGGGGGGAATTCACCCCTCCACTTT
CASSQAGGARGGNSPLHF
>16|.|TRBJ1-4|TRBV19|.
TGTGCCTCAAAGAGGGCGAGAGTTGCAACTAATGAAAAACTGTTTTTT
CASKRARVATNEKLFF
>14|TRBD1|TRBJ2-5|TRBV5-1|.
TGCGCCAGCAGCTTGGGGACAGGGCTAGAGACCCAGTACTTC
CASSLGTGLETQYF
>17|TRBD2|TRBJ2-3|TRBV27|.
TGTGCCAGCAGTCGTCCATTCGAAGCGGGGGGCACAGATACGCAGTATTTT
CASSRPFEAGGTDTQYF
>14|TRBD1|TRBJ1-5|TRBV6-6|.
TGTGCCAGCAGTTTAACAGGGGGCCAACAGCCCCAGCATTTT
CASSLTGGQQPQHF
>15|TRBD1|TRBJ1-1|TRBV7-9|few
TGTGCCAGCAGCTTAACCGGGACAGGGGGCTCTGAAGCTTTCTTT
CASSLTGTGGSEAFF
>11|.|TRBJ2-7|TRBV4-1|.
TGCGCCAGCAGCCGAACAGGGGAGCAGTACTTC
CASSRTGEQYF